This T cell receptor beta chain was found in a study of beta chain features in type 1 diabetes (dated by TCRdb to 2016 to 2018). About the full investigation: Patients and healthy donors did not differ in mean age, gender distribution, total cell number or subset yield. A total of 107,917,701 sorted cells were examined across all samples, and the number of cells per subset was strongly correlated with RNA yield. In the study, recently diagnosed type 1 diabetes patients and matched healthy donors were compared on the TCRB repertoires of their sorted circulating CD4+ T cell subsets. Whereas all 28 donors provided naive and central memory subsets, regulatory and stem cell-like memory subsets were isolated from just 8 patients and roughly 8 healthy donors. On the study overall, not on this receptor specifically: Only small numbers of individuals were included in the HLA sub-analyses, which left unresolved whether HLA type had any influence on TCRB rearrangement. PCR may preferentially amplify shorter templates, but because patient and control samples were amplified and corrected together, any resulting skew would affect both groups equally. Fewer insertions and more nucleotide deletions at VDJ recombination sites were observed in patients with type 1 diabetes, implying thymic rearrangement abnormalities. A moderate but significant shortening of TCRB CDR3 length was observed in type 1 diabetes patients in all four CD4+ subsets. Because cDNA rather than genomic DNA was sequenced, highly expressing activated cells could have been over-represented, although no difference in activation and CD3 levels was found between groups. Naive, central memory and regulatory TCRB repertoires appeared to be more alike among patients than among healthy donors.

From each donor, a single peripheral blood sample of around 0.12 L on average was drawn into heparinised tubes. Using a panel that included CD45RO, CCR7, CD25, CD127, CD95 and CD27, naive, central memory, regulatory and stem cell-like memory CD4+ T cells were sorted on a BD FACSAria II. Every sorted population had a purity above 95%. Right away, PBMCs were isolated by Lymphoprep density gradient centrifugation and were stained directly, with no culture step. To minimize batch effects, samples were stained and sorted in pairs, one healthy donor with one patient per experiment. Including the terminal cysteine and phenylalanine, the CDR3 comprises 14 residues. Left in the record is the CDR3 DNA by itself, 42 bases read in frame from the first base. The germline V gene gives CDR1 as SGDLS and CDR2 as YYNGEE. Trimming removed 4 bases from V and 3 bases from J, leaving 13 bases between the germline ends.

All of the isolated RNA was reverse transcribed with the High Capacity cDNA Reverse Transcription Kit, so expressed TCRB transcripts were sequenced. Deep immunoSEQ sequencing was performed on naive, central memory and regulatory T cell samples, with an average of roughly 3.6 million total reads per sample. After sorted cells were lysed in RLT buffer, RNA was extracted with DNase-treated RNeasy Micro or Mini kits, with the choice depending on cell number. To prevent cross-contamination, each cell subset was processed individually, whereas patient and healthy donor samples were processed jointly. Using the immunoSEQ multiplex PCR, TCRB sequences were amplified from cDNA into 87-bp fragments spanning the CDR3 region. Sequencing of the amplicons was done on the Illumina HiSeq platform. As for the original processing: PCR bias was computationally corrected using synthetic template baselines, reads within Hamming distance 2 were collapsed, and singletons that could not be merged were discarded. Reads were aligned against IMGT so that V, D and J genes, CDR3 length and insertions or deletions at six rearrangement sites could be assigned. Within each subset, clonotype counts were normalized to sorted cell number, after which true diversity and Gini coefficients were computed with the tcR R package. Repertoire sharing was quantified using the overlap coefficient calculated on TCRB nucleotide sequences. This is the immuneACCESS table as TCRdb keeps it, with only in-frame sequences that have V and J called. A part of the clones is gone; compared with another copy, unresolved V genes explain less than half, and the rest is unexplained. V, J and clone size are taken as reported in that table, and D and trimming were inferred from the DNA itself. The sample table records approximately 140,000 clones; roughly 9.3% of these occur just once. Together, the top ten hold 0.55% to 0.65% of the sample.

This clone was counted between two and nine times. The specificity of this receptor is unknown. Per-base quality was not reported, and no clone a single base away is much larger than it. The source of this sequence is a woman in her thirties or forties in good health. What was sequenced was central memory CD4+ T cells from blood. This sequence uses TRBV9 and TRBJ1-2; the D gene is perhaps TRBD1, on 6 matching bases. CDR3 reads: CASSYSPGDYGYTF. DNA sequence: TGTGCCAGCAGCTATTCCCCAGGGGACTATGGCTACACCTTC. The CDR3 plus the reference TRBV9 and TRBJ1-2 genes for the other parts give the full variable domain: DSGVTQTPKHLITATGQRVTLRCSPRSGDLSVYWYQQSLDQGLQFLIQYYNGEERAKGNILERFSAQQFPDLHSELNLSSLELGDSALYFCASSYSPGDYGYTFGSGTRLTVV.